This T cell receptor (beta chain) was profiled in a study of graft-versus-host responses after intestinal transplantation. Study in general: Uniformly, recipients were administered anti-thymocyte globulin induction with subsequent tacrolimus and steroids for 2 to 3 years.

TCRdb's copy holds only in-frame clones and misses some; the assay was immunoSEQ multiplex PCR. The sample lists around 71,000 clones; approximately 94% were seen once. Study observations and caveats: Within allografts, high graft-versus-host to host-versus-graft clonal ratios were seen among patients with graft-donor T cell macrochimerism. GvH clone levels peaked in circulation, and this peak was associated with early post-transplant HvG declines. The authors found GvH clones in recipient marrow, some appearing first in ileum or blood.

As for this clone: The antigen is undetermined.

Trimming pared 0 bases from V and 0 bases from J, leaving 6 bases between. The germline CDR1 and CDR2 sequences are SGDLS and YYNGEE. The length of the CDR3 is 15 residues. This TCR was recovered from a human donor who received an intestinal transplant. Source: unstimulated CD8+ T cells sorted from spleen or lymph node cells, taken before intestinal transplant. The chain carries TRBV9 and TRBJ1-4; tentatively, D is TRBD1 (6 bases). CDR3 sequence reads: CASSVEGATNEKLFF. The CDR3 DNA follows: TGTGCCAGCAGCGTAGAGGGGGCAACTAATGAAAAACTGTTTTTT.